A single T cell receptor beta chain is shown here with its context. Its antigen is currently not known. The input lacks base qualities; no much larger clone sits a single base away. What the treatment or condition label conveys for this sample: some 19 received Ad26.COV2.S at low or high dose, single or two shots; several received placebo; per-sample allocation not given. Repertoires of vaccine and placebo recipients were sequenced from samples collected on day 63 after the first injection. Between 29 July and 7 August 2020, Cohort 1b enrolled 25 adults aged 18-55 years at one site in Boston, USA. Ad26.COV2.S was a replication-incompetent adenovirus type 26 vector expressing a prefusion-stabilized SARS-CoV-2 spike protein from the original Wuhan strain. The data belong to a study of Ad26.COV2.S vaccination and SARS-CoV-2 variants (dated by TCRdb to about 2021). Regarding the study in general: Donors in the vaccine arm were drawn from COV1001, a phase I-IIa trial of Ad26.COV2.S in healthy adults that was multicentre, randomized, double-blind and placebo-controlled. Ad26.COV2.S was administered intramuscularly at 5 x 10^10 or 1 x 10^11 viral particles, either as a single shot or as two shots given 56 days apart. Sequencing of the TCRbeta repertoire served to evaluate the specificity and breadth of SARS-CoV-2-reactive T cell receptors following Ad26.COV2.S vaccination. A total of approximately 30 samples were included in the TCR-sequenced set, comprising 19 Ad26.COV2.S vaccine recipients, 5 placebo recipients and 8 SARS-CoV-2 convalescent individuals. Trial participants were randomized into five groups of five, in which low-dose or high-dose Ad26.COV2.S was given once or twice, or placebo was given on both occasions. Throughout the experiments and outcome assessment, investigators stayed blinded to trial group allocation.

The junction carries 7 bases between V and J, which are trimmed by 3 bases and 4 bases respectively. The germline V gene encodes CDR1 SQVTM and CDR2 ANQGSEA. The CDR3 spans 11 residues, from the cysteine through the valine. Of the read, only the CDR3 DNA is kept; its 33 bases are in frame from base 1. Overall study outcomes, separate from this receptor: Vaccine and placebo recipients had similar non-spike TCR breadth, a finding consistent with the vaccine containing only spike. After vaccination, substantial breadth of spike-specific CD8+ and CD4+ T cell responses was reported. Comparing responses between vaccine doses or regimens was not something the study was powered to do. Compared with placebo recipients, Ad26.COV2.S recipients showed higher spike-specific TCR breadth (P = 0.0014). The authors noted that the TCR breadth and depth analyses may have underestimated total T cell responses.

TCRbeta CDR3 regions were sequenced with the immunoSEQ Assay. After extraction, genomic DNA underwent amplification by bias-controlled multiplex PCR, followed by high-throughput sequencing. Turning to the authors' computational methods: To quantify the absolute abundance of every unique TCRbeta CDR3 region, sequences were collapsed and filtered. T cell fraction was estimated by normalization of TCRbeta template counts to usable DNA, with usable DNA being measured through amplification of reference genes present in all nucleated cells. Repertoire TCRs were annotated as SARS-CoV-2-specific when V gene, CDR3 amino acid sequence and J gene were exactly matched to a known reactive TCR set. The reference SARS-CoV-2 TCR set came from MIRA and was filtered for enrichment in COVID-19-positive ImmuneCODE repertoires, removing public or cross-reactive TCRs. Drawing on the MIRA antigens, annotated TCRs were analysed further at the level of specific ORF or position within ORF. Breadth was defined as annotated unique rearrangements over total unique productive rearrangements; depth was the summed frequency of those rearrangements. Two-sided Wilcoxon rank-sum tests were applied when comparing TCR breadth between groups. In its TCRdb copy, this immuneACCESS table keeps in-frame sequences only and misses some clones. Where compared with another copy, unresolved V genes explain less than half of these, and the others have no known cause. V, J and clone size were drawn from that table, and D and trimming were deduced from the DNA. This sample holds roughly 250,000 clones; 87% were observed only once. Less than 3.5% of the sample goes to the ten largest clones.

The sequenced sample was peripheral blood, obtained in a trial of Ad26.COV2.S vaccine versus placebo. This TCR came from a person aged 18-60 years who received the Ad26.COV2.S COVID-19 vaccine or a placebo. The sequence is built from TRBV29-1 and TRBJ2-7; the D gene assignment is ambiguous. At the DNA level, the sequence is TGCAGCGTTGATCCCGGGTACGAGCAGTACGTC. Its protein reads: CSVDPGYEQYV.